This TCR beta chain was observed in a study of T cells in Graves' hyperthyroidism and ophthalmopathy (dated by TCRdb to about 2019). The study in broad terms: Peripheral blood samples were taken at the time of initial diagnosis, prior to any treatment. Prospective prediction of ophthalmopathy was tested in an independent validation cohort of 18 to 20 hyperthyroidism patients and 15 to 17 patients who later progressed to ophthalmopathy. TCR Vbeta CDR3 sequencing of around 130 peripheral blood samples (roughly 41 ophthalmopathy, about 80 hyperthyroidism and approximately 17 progressor patients) is reported in the paper. For training and testing, the 100 or so patients in the discovery cohort were randomly divided in a 7:3 ratio. The study also compared thyroid tissue and blood T-cell repertoires from more than five Graves' hyperthyroidism patients. To identify distinguishing TCR V-J signatures, a discovery cohort of 95 to 100 patients was used, comprising some 45 with Graves' ophthalmopathy and approximately 58 with stable Graves' hyperthyroidism. Following sampling, methimazole starting at 30 mg daily was given to hyperthyroidism patients, and high-dose intravenous methylprednisolone was given to ophthalmopathy patients. On the study overall, not on this receptor specifically: Most expanded thyroid clonotypes (frequency above 0.001) were also detected in blood, a finding suggesting that blood repertoires may reflect thyroid immune responses. During validation, the model predicted progression to ophthalmopathy a median of around six months ahead of onset, with more than 60% sensitivity and under 85% specificity. Sample size was not statistically predetermined, and investigators were not blinded to group allocation. A 13 V-J signature model separated ophthalmopathy from stable hyperthyroidism, with around 91% sensitivity and 81.08% specificity in cross-validation and 80%/75% in testing.

A note on this clonotype: What this receptor recognizes is not known. No qualities accompany the bases; no much larger clone lies one base away.

The TCR beta CDR3 regions were amplified from RNA transcripts. The TCR CDR3 was subjected to a first round of RT-PCR using the HTBI primer set and the Qiagen OneStep RT-PCR kit. Libraries were constructed in a second round of multiplex PCR, after which size selection and purification were carried out. Libraries were sequenced paired-end with 100 bp reads on an Illumina HiSeq2000. Regarding the original processing steps: SOAPnuke was used to process the raw data, throwing out any read that contained adapters or uncalled bases, had a mean Phred below 15, or lacked an exact constant-primer or identifier match. COPE v1.2.5 was used to merge high-quality paired reads, and clonotypes were defined as unique nucleotide sequences. MiTCR v1.1 was used to align the clonotypes against IMGT TRBV, TRBD and TRBJ reference segments. The analysis included only V-J combinations with a frequency above 0.0001, which together covered more than 99% of the repertoires. A TCS score was defined as the ratio between F50 (clonal expansion) and ExV (chaos), using BLOSUM62-based TCRdist between CDR3 peptides within each V-J. Welch's t-statistics and random forest reduced 500 to 550 V-J features to 10 to 15, which were used in a naive Bayes classifier (R e1071). TCRdb reran the public reads through fastp at Q25 and MiXCR, keeping productive beta chains. Every CDR3 protein is listed once, alongside the most common genes and DNA of its rows. The V and J calls here are based on TCRdb, not the publication. This sample has approximately 720,000 distinct CDR3 sequences in its table, and around 19% of those were observed once. The ten largest clonotypes hold roughly 17% of the sample.

Hyperthyroidism patients were newly diagnosed, had a disease duration of under 2 months, and were aged 18 to 65 years. Exclusion was applied to patients with uncontrolled infections, other autoimmune diseases, pregnancy or lactation. Diagnoses were established on the basis of clinical symptoms, serum thyroxine and TRAb, thyroid ultrasound, and orbital computed tomography. Blood from progressor patients was drawn when they were first diagnosed with hyperthyroidism, before any ophthalmopathy symptoms appeared. PBMCs were isolated from roughly 10 ml of fresh peripheral blood by Ficoll-Paque density gradient centrifugation. Patients classed as progressors first received a Graves' hyperthyroidism diagnosis and then went on to develop ophthalmopathy during follow-up. Total RNA was extracted using Trizol reagent, and RNA quality was assessed on an Agilent 2100 Bioanalyzer. The cysteine opens and the phenylalanine closes a CDR3 of 13 amino acids. The sequence is cut down to CDR3 DNA, 39 bases in frame from base 1. The germline V end is reduced by 5 bases and the J end by 6 bases; junction bases left unmatched: 6.

The chain joins TRBV12-3 or TRBV12-4 to TRBJ1-2, and 7 bases in between align with TRBD1. The source material was blood. The TCR originated in a woman aged 50 to 60 with Graves' hyperthyroidism that later progressed to Graves' ophthalmopathy. The nucleotide sequence reads as follows: TGTGCCAGCAGTCTTCACCAGGGGGATGGCTACACCTTC. It specifies CASSLHQGDGYTF.